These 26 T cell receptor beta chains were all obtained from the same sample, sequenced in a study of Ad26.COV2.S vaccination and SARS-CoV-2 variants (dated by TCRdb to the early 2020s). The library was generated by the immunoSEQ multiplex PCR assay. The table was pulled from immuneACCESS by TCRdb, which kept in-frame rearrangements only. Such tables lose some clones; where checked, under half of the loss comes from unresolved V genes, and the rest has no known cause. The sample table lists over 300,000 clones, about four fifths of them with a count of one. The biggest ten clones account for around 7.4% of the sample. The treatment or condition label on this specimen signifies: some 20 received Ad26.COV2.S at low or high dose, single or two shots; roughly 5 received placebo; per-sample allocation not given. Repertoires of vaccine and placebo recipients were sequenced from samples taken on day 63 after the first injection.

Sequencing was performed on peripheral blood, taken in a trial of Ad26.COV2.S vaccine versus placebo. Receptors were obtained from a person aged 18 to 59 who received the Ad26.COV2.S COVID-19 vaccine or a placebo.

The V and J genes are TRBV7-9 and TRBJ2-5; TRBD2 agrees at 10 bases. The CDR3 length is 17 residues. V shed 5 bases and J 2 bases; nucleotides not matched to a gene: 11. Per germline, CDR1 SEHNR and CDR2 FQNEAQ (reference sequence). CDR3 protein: CASSPGATSGVQETQYF. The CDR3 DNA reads TGTGCCAGCAGCCCCGGGGCAACTAGCGGGGTACAAGAGACCCAGTACTTC.

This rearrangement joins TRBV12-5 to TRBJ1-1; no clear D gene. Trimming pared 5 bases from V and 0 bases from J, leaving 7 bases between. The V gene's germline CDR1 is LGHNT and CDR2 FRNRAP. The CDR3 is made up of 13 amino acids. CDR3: CASGLELNTEAFF. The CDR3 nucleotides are TGTGCTAGTGGTCTTGAGTTGAACACTGAAGCTTTCTTT.

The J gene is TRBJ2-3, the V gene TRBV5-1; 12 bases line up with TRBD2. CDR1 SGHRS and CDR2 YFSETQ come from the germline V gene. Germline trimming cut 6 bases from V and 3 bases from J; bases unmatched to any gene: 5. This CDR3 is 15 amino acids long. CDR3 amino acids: CASKGLAGLTDTQYF. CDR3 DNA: TGCGCCAGCAAAGGACTAGCGGGATTGACAGATACGCAGTATTTT.

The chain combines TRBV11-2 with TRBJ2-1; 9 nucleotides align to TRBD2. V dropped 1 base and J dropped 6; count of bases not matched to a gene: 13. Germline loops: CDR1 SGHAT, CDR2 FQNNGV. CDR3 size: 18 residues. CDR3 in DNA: TGTGCCAGCAGCTTAGGGCGGGGGGGCCGAATCGCCCTCAATGAGCAGTTCTTC. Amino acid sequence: CASSLGRGGRIALNEQFF.

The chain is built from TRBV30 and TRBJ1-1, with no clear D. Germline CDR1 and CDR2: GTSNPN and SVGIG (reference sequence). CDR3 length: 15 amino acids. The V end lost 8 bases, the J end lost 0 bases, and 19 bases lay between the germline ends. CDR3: CAAATRLGLNTEAFF. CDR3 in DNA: TGTGCCGCCGCAACCCGCCTGGGCCTGAACACTGAAGCTTTCTTT. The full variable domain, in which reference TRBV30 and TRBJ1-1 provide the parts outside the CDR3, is SQTIHQWPATLVQPVGSPLSLECTVEGTSNPNLYWYRQAAGRGLQLLFYSVGIGQISSEVPQNLSASRPQDRQFILSSKKLLLSDSGFYLCAAATRLGLNTEAFFGQGTRLTVV.

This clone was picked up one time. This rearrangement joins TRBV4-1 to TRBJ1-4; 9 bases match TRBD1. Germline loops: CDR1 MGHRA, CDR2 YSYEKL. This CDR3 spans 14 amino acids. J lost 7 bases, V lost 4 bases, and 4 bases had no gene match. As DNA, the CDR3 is TGCGCCAGCAGCCTCCGGGGACAGGGTGAAAAACTGTTTTTT. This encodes CASSLRGQGEKLFF.

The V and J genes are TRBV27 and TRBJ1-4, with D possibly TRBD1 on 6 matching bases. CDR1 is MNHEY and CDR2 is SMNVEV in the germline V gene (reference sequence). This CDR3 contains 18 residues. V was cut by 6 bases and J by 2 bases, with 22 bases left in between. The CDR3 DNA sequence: TGTGCCAGCAGCCCTACAGCAACGGGGGCGCAGACTAATGAAAAACTGTTTTTT. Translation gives CASSPTATGAQTNEKLFF. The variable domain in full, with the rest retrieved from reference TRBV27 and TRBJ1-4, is EAQVTQNPRYLITVTGKKLTVTCSQNMNHEYMSWYRQDPGLGLRQIYYSMNVEVTDKGDVPEGYKVSRKEKRNFPLILESPSPNQTSLYFCASSPTATGAQTNEKLFFGSGTQLSVL.

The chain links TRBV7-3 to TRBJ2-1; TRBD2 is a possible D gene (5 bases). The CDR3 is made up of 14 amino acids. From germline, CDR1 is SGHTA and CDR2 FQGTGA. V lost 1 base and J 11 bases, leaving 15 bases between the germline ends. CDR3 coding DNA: TGTGCCAGCAGCTTAAATCCGGGGATAATGAAGCAGTTCTTC. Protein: CASSLNPGIMKQFF.

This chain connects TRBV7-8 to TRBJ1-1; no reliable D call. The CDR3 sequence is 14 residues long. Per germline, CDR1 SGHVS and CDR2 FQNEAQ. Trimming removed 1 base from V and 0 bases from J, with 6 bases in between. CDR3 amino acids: CASSLERLNTEAFF. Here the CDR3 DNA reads TGTGCCAGCAGCTTAGAACGGCTGAACACTGAAGCTTTCTTT.

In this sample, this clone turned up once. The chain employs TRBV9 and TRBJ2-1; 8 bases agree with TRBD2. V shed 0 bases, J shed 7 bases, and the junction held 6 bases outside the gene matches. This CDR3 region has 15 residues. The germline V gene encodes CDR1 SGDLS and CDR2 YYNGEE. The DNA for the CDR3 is TGTGCCAGCAGCGTAGGAGCGGGAGAGTTGAATGAGCAGTTCTTC. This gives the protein CASSVGAGELNEQFF.

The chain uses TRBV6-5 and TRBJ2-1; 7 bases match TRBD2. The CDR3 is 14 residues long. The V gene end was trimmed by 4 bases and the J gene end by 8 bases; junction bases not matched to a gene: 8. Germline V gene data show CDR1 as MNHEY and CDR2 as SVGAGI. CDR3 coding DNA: TGTGCCAGCAGTTTCCGCGGGGGAAGGGATGAGCAGTTCTTC. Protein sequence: CASSFRGGRDEQFF.

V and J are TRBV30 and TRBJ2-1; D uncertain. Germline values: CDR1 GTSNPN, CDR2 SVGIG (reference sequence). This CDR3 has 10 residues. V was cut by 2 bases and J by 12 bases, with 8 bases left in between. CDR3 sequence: CAWSPPGQFF. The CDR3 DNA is TGTGCCTGGAGTCCACCAGGGCAGTTCTTC. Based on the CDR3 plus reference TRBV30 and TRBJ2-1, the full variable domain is SQTIHQWPATLVQPVGSPLSLECTVEGTSNPNLYWYRQAAGRGLQLLFYSVGIGQISSEVPQNLSASRPQDRQFILSSKKLLLSDSGFYLCAWSPPGQFFGPGTRLTVL.

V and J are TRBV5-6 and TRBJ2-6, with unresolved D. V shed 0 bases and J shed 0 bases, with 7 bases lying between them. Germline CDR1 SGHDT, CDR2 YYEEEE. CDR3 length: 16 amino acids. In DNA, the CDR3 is TGTGCCAGCAGCTTGGAGGTGCACTCTGGGGCCAACGTCCTGACTTTC. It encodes CASSLEVHSGANVLTF.

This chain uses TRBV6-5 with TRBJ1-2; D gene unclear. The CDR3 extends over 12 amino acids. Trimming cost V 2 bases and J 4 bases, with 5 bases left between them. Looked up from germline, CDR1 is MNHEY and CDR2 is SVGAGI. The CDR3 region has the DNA TGTGCCAGCAGTTACAGCGTCTATGGCTACACCTTC. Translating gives CASSYSVYGYTF.

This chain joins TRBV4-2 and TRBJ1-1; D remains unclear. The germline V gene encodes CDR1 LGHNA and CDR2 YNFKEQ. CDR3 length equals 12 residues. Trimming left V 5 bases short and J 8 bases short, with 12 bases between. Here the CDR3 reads CASSFIEGEAFF. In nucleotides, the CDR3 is TGTGCCAGCAGCTTTATCGAAGGGGAAGCTTTCTTT.

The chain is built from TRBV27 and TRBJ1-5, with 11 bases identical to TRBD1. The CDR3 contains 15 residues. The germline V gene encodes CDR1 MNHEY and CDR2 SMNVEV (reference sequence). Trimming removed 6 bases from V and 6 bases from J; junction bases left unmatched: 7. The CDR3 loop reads CASSSGQGAGQPQHF. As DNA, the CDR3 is TGTGCCAGCAGCTCCGGACAGGGGGCAGGTCAGCCCCAGCATTTT.

CDR3 nucleotide sequence: TGTGCCAGCAGTCCACAAAAAGGGGGGAAACCTCAAAACATTCAGTACTTC. This codes for CASSPQKGGKPQNIQYF. V gene TRBV25-1 combines with J gene TRBJ2-4; D possibly uses TRBD1 or TRBD2 (6 bases each). This CDR3 contains 17 residues. Trimming cost V 5 bases and J 5 bases, with 22 bases left between them. Germline assignment: CDR1 MGHDK and CDR2 SYGVNS.

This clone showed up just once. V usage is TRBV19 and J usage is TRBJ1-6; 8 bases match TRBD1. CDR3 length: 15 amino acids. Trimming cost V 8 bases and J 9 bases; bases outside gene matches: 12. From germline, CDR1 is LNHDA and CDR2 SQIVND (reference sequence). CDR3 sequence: CASGSGQGAASPLHF. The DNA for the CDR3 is TGTGCCAGTGGATCCGGACAGGGCGCAGCTTCACCCCTCCACTTT.

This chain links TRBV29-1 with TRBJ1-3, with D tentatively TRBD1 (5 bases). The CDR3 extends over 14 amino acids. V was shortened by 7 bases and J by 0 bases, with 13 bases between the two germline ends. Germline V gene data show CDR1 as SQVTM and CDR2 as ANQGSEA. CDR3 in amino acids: CSGGGPTSGNTIYF. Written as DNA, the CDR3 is TGCAGCGGGGGCGGACCTACCTCTGGAAACACCATATATTTT.

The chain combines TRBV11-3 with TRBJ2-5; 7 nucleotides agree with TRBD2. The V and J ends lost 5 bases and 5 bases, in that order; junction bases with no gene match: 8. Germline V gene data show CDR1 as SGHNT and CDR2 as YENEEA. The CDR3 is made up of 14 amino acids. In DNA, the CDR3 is TGTGCCAGCAGCCCCCAGGGAGGGTACGAGACCCAGTACTTC. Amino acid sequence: CASSPQGGYETQYF.

The CDR3 DNA is TGTGCCAGCAGCTTAAGGGAGAACTATGGCTACACCTTC. Translated: CASSLRENYGYTF. The gene calls are TRBV5-5 and TRBJ1-2; D not certain. The length of the CDR3 is 13 residues. Germline values: CDR1 SGHKS, CDR2 YYEKEE (reference sequence). V was pared by 2 bases and J by 2 bases, with 7 bases between. Full variable domain (remainder filled in from reference TRBV5-5 and TRBJ1-2): DAGVTQSPTHLIKTRGQQVTLRCSPISGHKSVSWYQQVLGQGPQFIFQYYEKEERGRGNFPDRFSARQFPNYSSELNVNALLLGDSALYLCASSLRENYGYTFGSGTRLTVV.

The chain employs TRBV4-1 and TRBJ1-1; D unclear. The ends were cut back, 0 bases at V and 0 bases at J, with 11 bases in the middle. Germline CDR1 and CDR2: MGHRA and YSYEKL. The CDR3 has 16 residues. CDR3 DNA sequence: TGCGCCAGCAGCCAAGATATTAACATGATGAACACTGAAGCTTTCTTT. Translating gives CASSQDINMMNTEAFF.

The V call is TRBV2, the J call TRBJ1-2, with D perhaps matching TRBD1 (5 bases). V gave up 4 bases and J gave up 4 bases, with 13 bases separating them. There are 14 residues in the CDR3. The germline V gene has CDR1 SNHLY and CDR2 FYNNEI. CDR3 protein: CASSVGKGTYGYTF. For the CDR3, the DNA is TGTGCCAGCAGTGTGGGTAAGGGGACCTATGGCTACACCTTC.

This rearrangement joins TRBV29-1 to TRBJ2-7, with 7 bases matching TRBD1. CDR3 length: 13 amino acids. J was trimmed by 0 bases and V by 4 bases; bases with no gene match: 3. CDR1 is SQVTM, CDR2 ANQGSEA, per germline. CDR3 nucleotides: TGCAGCGTTGTCGGGACAGACTCCTACGAGCAGTACTTC. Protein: CSVVGTDSYEQYF.

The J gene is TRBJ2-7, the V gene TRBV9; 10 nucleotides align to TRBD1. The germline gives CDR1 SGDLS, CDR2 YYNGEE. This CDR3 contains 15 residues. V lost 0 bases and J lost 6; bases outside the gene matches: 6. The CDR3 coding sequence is TGTGCCAGCAGCGTAGCTCGGGACAGGGGTTTCGAGCAGTACTTC. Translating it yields CASSVARDRGFEQYF.

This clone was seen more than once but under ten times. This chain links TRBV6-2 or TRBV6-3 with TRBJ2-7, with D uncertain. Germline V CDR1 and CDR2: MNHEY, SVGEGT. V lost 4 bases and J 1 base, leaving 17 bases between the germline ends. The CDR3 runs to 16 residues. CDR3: CASSFPKSEPSYEQYF. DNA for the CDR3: TGTGCCAGCAGTTTCCCTAAGTCCGAGCCTTCCTACGAGCAGTACTTC.